This T cell receptor beta chain was identified in a study of cytomegalovirus exposure and HLA in healthy donors. This CDR3 is 15 amino acids long. Trimming left V 0 bases short and J 4 bases short, with 15 bases between. CDR1 and CDR2 from the germline V gene are SQVTM and ANQGSEA. Measured with immunoSEQ multiplex PCR; TCRdb has only the in-frame clones, and not every one. The sample comprises 70,000 to 75,000 clones, about 94% of which are singletons, and over 1.2% rests with the top ten. The receptor's source is a man younger than 35 in good health and CMV-seropositive. Sequenced material: PBMCs. The chain combines TRBV29-1 with TRBJ1-2, with D maybe TRBD1 (6 bases). In nucleotides, the CDR3 is TGCAGCGTTGAAGATCTTCATTCAGGGGCCTATGGCTACACCTTC. As protein: CSVEDLHSGAYGYTF.